This T cell receptor beta chain was obtained from a study of Ad26.COV2.S vaccination and SARS-CoV-2 variants. Study in general: Trial arm assignment for the donor was COV1001 Ad26.COV2.S.

As for treatment: over 15 received Ad26.COV2.S at low or high dose, single or two shots; about five received placebo; per-sample allocation not given. The samples were gathered on day 63 after the first injection of vaccine or placebo. A Boston donor was an adult aged 18-55 years. The V end was cut by 3 bases, the J end by 1 base, with 9 bases between. Looked up from germline, CDR1 is LNHDA and CDR2 is SQIVND (reference sequence). CDR3 length: 14 residues. The method was immunoSEQ multiplex PCR; TCRdb's version includes in-frame clones alone and lacks a portion of them. The data contain fewer than 400,000 clones, 88% of them singletons. Regarding the study as a whole: People who got the vaccine or the placebo had similar non-spike TCR breadth. Individuals receiving vaccine had higher spike-specific TCR breadth than placebo recipients did.

Remarks on this clone: What it binds is not known.

The receptor was isolated from a person aged 18-60 years who received the Ad26.COV2.S COVID-19 vaccine or a placebo. Sequences were derived from peripheral blood, sampled in a trial of Ad26.COV2.S vaccine versus placebo. The chain has TRBV19 and TRBJ2-5; no definite D call. The CDR3 region is CASSISSSQETQYF. CDR3 nucleotide sequence: TGTGCCAGTAGTATCTCTAGTTCCCAAGAGACCCAGTACTTC.